Following are 5 T cell receptor beta chains from one sample sequenced in a study of cytomegalovirus exposure and HLA in healthy donors. Primers: 60 Vbeta forward and 13 Jbeta reverse. TCRdb's copy holds only in-frame clones and misses some; the assay was immunoSEQ multiplex PCR. The repertoire holds about 150,000 clones, with approximately 81% as singletons. Sequencing was performed on PBMCs. These receptors all come from a man in his late teens or twenties in good health and CMV-seronegative.

The V gene is TRBV4-1, the J gene TRBJ1-4; 10 nucleotides match TRBD1. The length of the CDR3 is 15 residues. Germline-derived CDR1 and CDR2 are MGHRA and YSYEKL. V shed 1 base and J 9 bases; nucleotides not matched to a gene: 5. The CDR3 loop is CASSQVGTGEKKLFF. The CDR3 nucleotides read TGCGCCAGCAGCCAAGTCGGGACAGGGGAGAAAAAACTGTTTTTT.

J is TRBJ1-3 and V is TRBV30; TRBD1 might be the D (6 bases). From germline, CDR1 is GTSNPN and CDR2 SVGIG (reference sequence). V dropped 3 bases and J dropped 0 bases, with 12 bases sitting between them. The CDR3 contains 15 residues. The CDR3 is CAWSLAGASGNTIYF. CDR3 coding DNA: TGTGCCTGGAGCCTTGCGGGGGCCTCTGGAAACACCATATATTTT.

This clone was counted once. The rearrangement joins TRBV10-1 to TRBJ2-7, with D possibly TRBD2 on 6 matching bases. CDR1 and CDR2 from the germline V gene are WNHNN and SYGVQD (reference sequence). This CDR3 has 13 residues. Trimming left V 4 bases short and J 2 bases short, with 9 bases between. Written as DNA, the CDR3 is TGCGCCAGCAGTGGACTAGGGACCTACGAGCAGTACTTC. Amino acid sequence: CASSGLGTYEQYF.

The rearrangement links TRBV13 to TRBJ1-2; maybe TRBD1 (6 bases). The CDR3 has 15 residues. V dropped 1 base and J dropped 6 bases, with 15 bases sitting between them. Germline CDR1 reads PRHDT; CDR2 reads FYEKMQ (reference sequence). For the CDR3, the DNA is TGTGCCAGCAGCTTAGAGGCAGGGGCCTTCCATGGCTACACCTTC. Residues: CASSLEAGAFHGYTF.

A few counts support this clone. The chain carries TRBV25-1 and TRBJ1-6; TRBD1 is a possible D gene (5 bases). This CDR3 contains 15 residues. V lost 4 bases, J lost 7 bases, and 14 bases lay in between. The V gene's germline CDR1 is MGHDK and CDR2 SYGVNS. The CDR3: CASSGTRVYNSPLHF. In nucleotides, the CDR3 is TGTGCCAGCAGTGGAACCAGGGTTTACAATTCACCCCTCCACTTT.